This T cell receptor beta chain is from a study of cytomegalovirus exposure and HLA in healthy donors. A word on this clone: Its antigen is unknown.

Primers: 60 Vbeta forward and 13 Jbeta reverse. Profiled with immunoSEQ multiplex PCR; TCRdb holds only in-frame clones, not every one. Of 250,000 or so clones in the sample, 81% were seen once. Study-level points and caveats: In a later analysis, several top co-occurrence clusters appeared linked to parvovirus B19, influenza, CMV and Epstein-Barr virus. High sensitivity and specificity were reportedly achieved when the classifier diagnosed cytomegalovirus status. The study put around 180 TCR beta chains on its list as cytomegalovirus-associated.

This CDR3 comprises 14 residues. Trimming took 4 bases from V and 1 from J; bases not matched to a gene: 1. Germline lookup yields CDR1 MRHNA and CDR2 SNTAGT. The V and J genes are TRBV6-4 and TRBJ2-1; 7 nucleotides line up with TRBD2. The sequencing input was PBMCs. The TCR sequence derives from a woman aged 60-75 years in good health and CMV-seropositive. CDR3 sequence reads: CASSGGGSYNEQFF. The CDR3 nucleotides are TGTGCCAGCAGTGGGGGGGGGTCCTACAATGAGCAGTTCTTC.